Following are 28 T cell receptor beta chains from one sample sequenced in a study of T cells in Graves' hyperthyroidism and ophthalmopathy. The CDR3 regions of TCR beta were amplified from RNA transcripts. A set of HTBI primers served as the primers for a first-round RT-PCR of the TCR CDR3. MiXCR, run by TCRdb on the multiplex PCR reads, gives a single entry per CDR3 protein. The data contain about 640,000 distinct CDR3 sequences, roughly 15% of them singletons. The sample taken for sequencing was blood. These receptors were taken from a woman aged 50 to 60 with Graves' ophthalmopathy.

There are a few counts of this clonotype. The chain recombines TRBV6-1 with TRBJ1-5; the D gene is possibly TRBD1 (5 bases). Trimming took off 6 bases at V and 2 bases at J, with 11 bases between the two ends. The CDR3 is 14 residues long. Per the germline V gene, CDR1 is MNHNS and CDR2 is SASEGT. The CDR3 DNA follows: TGTGCCAGCAGGAGGGGAGGTGGCAATCAGCCCCAGCATTTT. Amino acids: CASRRGGGNQPQHF.

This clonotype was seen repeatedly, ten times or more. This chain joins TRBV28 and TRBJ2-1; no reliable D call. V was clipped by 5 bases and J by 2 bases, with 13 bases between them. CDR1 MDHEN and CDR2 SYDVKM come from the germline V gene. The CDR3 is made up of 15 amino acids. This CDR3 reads CASSRSRNPYNEQFF. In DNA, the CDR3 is TGTGCCAGCAGTCGCTCTCGGAATCCCTACAATGAGCAGTTCTTC.

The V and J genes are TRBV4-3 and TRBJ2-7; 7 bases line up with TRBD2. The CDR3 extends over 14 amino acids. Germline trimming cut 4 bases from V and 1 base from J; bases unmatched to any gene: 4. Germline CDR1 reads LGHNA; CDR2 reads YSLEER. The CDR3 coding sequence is TGCGCCAGCAGCCTACAGCGGGGTTCCTACGAGCAGTACTTC. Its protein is CASSLQRGSYEQYF.

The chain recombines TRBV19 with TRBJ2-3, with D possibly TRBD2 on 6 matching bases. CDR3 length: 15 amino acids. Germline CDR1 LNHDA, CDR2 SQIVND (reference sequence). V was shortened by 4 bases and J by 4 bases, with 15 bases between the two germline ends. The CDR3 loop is CASSRGVREADTQYF. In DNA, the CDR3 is TGTGCCAGTAGTAGGGGGGTCAGGGAAGCAGATACGCAGTATTTT.

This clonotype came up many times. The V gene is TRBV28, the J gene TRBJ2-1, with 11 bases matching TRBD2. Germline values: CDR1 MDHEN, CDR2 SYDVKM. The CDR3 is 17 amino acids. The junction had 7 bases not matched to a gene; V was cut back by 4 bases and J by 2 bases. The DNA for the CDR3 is TGTGCCAGCAGTTCGCCACTAGCGGGAGACACCTACAATGAGCAGTTCTTC. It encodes CASSSPLAGDTYNEQFF.

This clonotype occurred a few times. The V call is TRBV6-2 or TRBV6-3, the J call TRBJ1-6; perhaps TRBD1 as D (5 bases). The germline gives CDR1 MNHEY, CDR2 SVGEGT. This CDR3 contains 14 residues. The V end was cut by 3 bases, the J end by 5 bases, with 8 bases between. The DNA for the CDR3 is TGTGCCAGCAGTTATGCCAGGGATAATTCACCCCTCCACTTT. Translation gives CASSYARDNSPLHF.

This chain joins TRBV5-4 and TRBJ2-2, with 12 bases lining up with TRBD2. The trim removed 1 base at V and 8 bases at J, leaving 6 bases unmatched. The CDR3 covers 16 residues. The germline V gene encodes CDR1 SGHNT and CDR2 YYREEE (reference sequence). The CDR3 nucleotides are TGTGCCAGCAGCTTGCGGACTAGCGGGATCCATGGGGAGCTGTTTTTT. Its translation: CASSLRTSGIHGELFF.

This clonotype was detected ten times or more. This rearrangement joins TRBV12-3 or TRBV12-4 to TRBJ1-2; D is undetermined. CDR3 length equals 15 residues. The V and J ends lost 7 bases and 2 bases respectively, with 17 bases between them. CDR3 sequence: CASTDHGPINYGYTF. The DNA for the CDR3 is TGTGCCAGCACCGATCACGGTCCAATCAACTATGGCTACACCTTC.

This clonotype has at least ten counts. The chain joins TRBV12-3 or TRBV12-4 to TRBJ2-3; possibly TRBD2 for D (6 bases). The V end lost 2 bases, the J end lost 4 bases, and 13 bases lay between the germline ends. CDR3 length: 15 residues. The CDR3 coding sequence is TGTGCCAGCAGTTTACGGGGGAATTCTGCAGATACGCAGTATTTT. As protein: CASSLRGNSADTQYF.

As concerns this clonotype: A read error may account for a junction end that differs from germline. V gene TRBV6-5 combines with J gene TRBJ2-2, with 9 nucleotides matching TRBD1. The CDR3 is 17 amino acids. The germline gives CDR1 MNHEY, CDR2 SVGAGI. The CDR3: CASSSWTGALNTGELSF. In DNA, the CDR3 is TGTGCCAGCAGTTCCTGGACAGGGGCCCTAAACACCGGGGAGCTGTCTTTT.

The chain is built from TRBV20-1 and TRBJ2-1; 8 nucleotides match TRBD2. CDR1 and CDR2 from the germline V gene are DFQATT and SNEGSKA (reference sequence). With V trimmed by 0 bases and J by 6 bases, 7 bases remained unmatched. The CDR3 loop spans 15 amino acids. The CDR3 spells CSAREGSGTPNEQFF. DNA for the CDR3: TGCAGTGCTAGAGAAGGTAGCGGGACTCCCAATGAGCAGTTCTTC.

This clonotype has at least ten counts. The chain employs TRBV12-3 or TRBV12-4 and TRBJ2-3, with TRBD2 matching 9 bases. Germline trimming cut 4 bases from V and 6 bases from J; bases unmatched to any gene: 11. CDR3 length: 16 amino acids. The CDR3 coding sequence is TGTGCCAGCAGTTGGCGCCTAGCGGGACGTCCTGATACGCAGTATTTT. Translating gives CASSWRLAGRPDTQYF.

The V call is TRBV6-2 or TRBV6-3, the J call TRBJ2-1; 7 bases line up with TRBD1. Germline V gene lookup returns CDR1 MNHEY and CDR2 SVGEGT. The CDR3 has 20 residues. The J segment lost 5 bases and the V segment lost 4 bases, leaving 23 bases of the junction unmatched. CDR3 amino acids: CASSSDRRRMGIWWNNEQFF. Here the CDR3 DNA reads TGTGCCAGCAGTTCGGACAGGAGGAGAATGGGGATCTGGTGGAACAATGAGCAGTTCTTC.

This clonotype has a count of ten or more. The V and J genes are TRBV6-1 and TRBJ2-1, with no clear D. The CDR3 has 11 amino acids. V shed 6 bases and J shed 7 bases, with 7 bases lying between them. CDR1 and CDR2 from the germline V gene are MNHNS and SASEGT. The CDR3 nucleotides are TGTGCCAGCAGGAAAGAGAATGAGCAGTTCTTC. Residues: CASRKENEQFF.

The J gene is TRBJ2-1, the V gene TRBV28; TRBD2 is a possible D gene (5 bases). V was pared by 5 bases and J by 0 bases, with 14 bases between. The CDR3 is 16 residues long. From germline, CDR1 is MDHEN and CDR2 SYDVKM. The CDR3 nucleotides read TGTGCCAGCAGTCCCTTGGTGGGGAGCTCCTACAATGAGCAGTTCTTC. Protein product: CASSPLVGSSYNEQFF.

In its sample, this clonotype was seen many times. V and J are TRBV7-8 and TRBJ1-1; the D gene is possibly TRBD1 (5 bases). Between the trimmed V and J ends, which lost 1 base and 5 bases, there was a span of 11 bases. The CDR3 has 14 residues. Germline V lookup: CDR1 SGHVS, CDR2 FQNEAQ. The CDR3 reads CASSLVGGGTEAFF. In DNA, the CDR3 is TGTGCCAGCAGCTTAGTTGGGGGAGGGACTGAAGCTTTCTTT.

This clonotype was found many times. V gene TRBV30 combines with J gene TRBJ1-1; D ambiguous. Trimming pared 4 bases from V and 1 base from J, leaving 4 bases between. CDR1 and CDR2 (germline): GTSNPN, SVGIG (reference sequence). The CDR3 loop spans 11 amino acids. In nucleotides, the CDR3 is TGTGCCTGGACGAAGAACACTGAAGCTTTCTTT. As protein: CAWTKNTEAFF. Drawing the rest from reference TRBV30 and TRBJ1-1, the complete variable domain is SQTIHQWPATLVQPVGSPLSLECTVEGTSNPNLYWYRQAAGRGLQLLFYSVGIGQISSEVPQNLSASRPQDRQFILSSKKLLLSDSGFYLCAWTKNTEAFFGQGTRLTVV.

The CDR3 protein is CAISDRGMDGYSPLHF. DNA for the CDR3: TGTGCCATCAGTGACAGGGGGATGGACGGCTATTCACCCCTCCACTTT. The chain carries TRBV10-3 and TRBJ1-6, with TRBD1 identical over 7 bases. The CDR3 length is 16 residues. Trimming took 3 bases from V and 8 from J; bases not matched to a gene: 10. Germline V lookup: CDR1 ENHRY, CDR2 SYGVKD.

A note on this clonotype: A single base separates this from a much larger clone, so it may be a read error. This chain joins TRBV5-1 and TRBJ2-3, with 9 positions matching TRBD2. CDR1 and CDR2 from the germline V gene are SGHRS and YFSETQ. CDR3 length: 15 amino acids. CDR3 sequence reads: CASSPPGTSTDAQYF. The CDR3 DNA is TGCGCCAGCAGCCCCCCAGGGACTAGCACAGATGCGCAGTATTTT.

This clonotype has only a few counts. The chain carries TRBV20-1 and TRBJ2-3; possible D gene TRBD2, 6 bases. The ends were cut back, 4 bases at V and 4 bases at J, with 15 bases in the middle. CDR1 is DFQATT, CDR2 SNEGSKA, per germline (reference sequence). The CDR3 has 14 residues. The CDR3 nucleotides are TGCAGTGCTACTATTAATGCGGGGCCAGATACGCAGTATTTT. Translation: CSATINAGPDTQYF.

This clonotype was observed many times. In DNA form, the CDR3 reads TGTGCCTGGAGTGTACTCTGGGGCCTTAATGAAAAACTGTTTTTT. Encoded protein: CAWSVLWGLNEKLFF. The rearrangement uses TRBV30 and TRBJ1-4; the D gene is possibly TRBD1 (5 bases). V was clipped by 0 bases and J by 4 bases, with 12 bases between them. The length of the CDR3 is 15 residues. Germline V gene sequence: CDR1 GTSNPN, CDR2 SVGIG (reference sequence).

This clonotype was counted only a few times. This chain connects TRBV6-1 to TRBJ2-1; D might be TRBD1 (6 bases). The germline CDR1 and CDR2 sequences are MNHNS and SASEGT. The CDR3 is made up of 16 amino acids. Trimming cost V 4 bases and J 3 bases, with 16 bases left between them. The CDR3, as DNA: TGTGCCAGCAGTGGAGGACAGCTGACCTACTACAATGAGCAGTTCTTC. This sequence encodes CASSGGQLTYYNEQFF.

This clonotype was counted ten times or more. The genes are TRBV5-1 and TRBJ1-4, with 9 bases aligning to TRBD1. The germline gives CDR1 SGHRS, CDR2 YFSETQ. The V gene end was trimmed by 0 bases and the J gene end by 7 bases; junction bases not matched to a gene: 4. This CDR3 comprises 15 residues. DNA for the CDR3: TGCGCCAGCAGCTTGGCCGGGACAGGGACTGAAAAACTGTTTTTT. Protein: CASSLAGTGTEKLFF. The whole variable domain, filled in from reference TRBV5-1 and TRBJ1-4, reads KAGVTQTPRYLIKTRGQQVTLSCSPISGHRSVSWYQQTPGQGLQFLFEYFSETQRNKGNFPGRFSGRQFSNSRSEMNVSTLELGDSALYLCASSLAGTGTEKLFFGSGTQLSVL.

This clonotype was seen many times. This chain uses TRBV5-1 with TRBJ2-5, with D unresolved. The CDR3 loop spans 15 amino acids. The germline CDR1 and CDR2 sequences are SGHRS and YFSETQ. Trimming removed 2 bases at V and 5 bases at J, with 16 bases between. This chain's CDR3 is CASSFGAGLSETQYF. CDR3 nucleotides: TGCGCCAGCAGCTTTGGTGCAGGCCTGTCGGAGACCCAGTACTTC.

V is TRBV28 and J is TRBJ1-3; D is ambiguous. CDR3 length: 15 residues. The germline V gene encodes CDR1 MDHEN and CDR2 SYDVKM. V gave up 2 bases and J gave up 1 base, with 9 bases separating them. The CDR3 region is CASSLLQASGNTIYF. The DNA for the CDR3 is TGTGCCAGCAGTTTACTCCAGGCTTCTGGAAACACCATATATTTT. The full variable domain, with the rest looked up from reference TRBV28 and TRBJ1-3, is DVKVTQSSRYLVKRTGEKVFLECVQDMDHENMFWYRQDPGLGLRLIYFSYDVKMKEKGDIPEGYSVSREKKERFSLILESASTNQTSMYLCASSLLQASGNTIYFGEGSWLTVV.

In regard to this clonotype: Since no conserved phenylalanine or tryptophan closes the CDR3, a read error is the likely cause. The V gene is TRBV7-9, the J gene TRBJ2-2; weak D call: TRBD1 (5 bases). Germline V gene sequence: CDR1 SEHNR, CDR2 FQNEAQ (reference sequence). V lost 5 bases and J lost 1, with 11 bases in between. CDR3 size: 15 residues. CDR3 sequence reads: CASSQSDRNTGELFC. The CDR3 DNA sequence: TGTGCCAGCAGCCAAAGCGACAGGAACACCGGGGAGCTGTTTTGT.

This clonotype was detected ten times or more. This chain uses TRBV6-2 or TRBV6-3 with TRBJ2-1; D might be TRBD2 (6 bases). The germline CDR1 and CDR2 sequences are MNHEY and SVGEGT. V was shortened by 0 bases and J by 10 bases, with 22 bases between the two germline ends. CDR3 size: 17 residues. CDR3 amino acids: CASSYSGLAPRPSEQFF. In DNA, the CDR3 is TGTGCCAGCAGTTACTCCGGGCTAGCGCCCCGGCCAAGCGAGCAGTTCTTC.

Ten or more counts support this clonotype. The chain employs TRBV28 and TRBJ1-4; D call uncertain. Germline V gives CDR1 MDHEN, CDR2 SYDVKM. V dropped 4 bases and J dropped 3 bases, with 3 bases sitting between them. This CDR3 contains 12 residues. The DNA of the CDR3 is TGTGCCAGCAGTTCCCCTAATGAAAAACTGTTTTTT. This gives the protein CASSSPNEKLFF. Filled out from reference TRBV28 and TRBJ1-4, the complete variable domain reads DVKVTQSSRYLVKRTGEKVFLECVQDMDHENMFWYRQDPGLGLRLIYFSYDVKMKEKGDIPEGYSVSREKKERFSLILESASTNQTSMYLCASSSPNEKLFFGSGTQLSVL.